The 15 T cell receptor beta chains reported below all come from one sample, sequenced in a study of PD-1 blockade in classical Hodgkin lymphoma. Some clones are missing from TCRdb's copy, which holds only in-frame ones; the method was immunoSEQ multiplex PCR. Among some 15,000 clones listed, about 89% were seen once. Sample time point: newly diagnosed, previously untreated cHL patient sample. Thawed PBMCs supplied CD8+ T cells via magnetic negative selection. Sequenced material: CD8+ T cells from blood. All receptors derive from a human donor with classical Hodgkin lymphoma.

This clone was observed a handful of times. The chain joins TRBV2 to TRBJ1-2; D call uncertain. The CDR3 is 12 amino acids. Trimming removed 3 bases from V and 8 bases from J, with 10 bases in between. Germline V gives CDR1 SNHLY, CDR2 FYNNEI. CDR3 bases: TGTGCCAGCAGTGAGATCGCGTGGGGCTACACCTTC. Its protein product is CASSEIAWGYTF.

This clone has only one observation. The V gene is TRBV2, the J gene TRBJ2-7; D is ambiguous. Germline V gene sequence: CDR1 SNHLY, CDR2 FYNNEI. The V end was cut by 0 bases, the J end by 0 bases, with 18 bases between. The CDR3 runs to 18 residues. CDR3 sequence reads: CASSEAEETLSSSYEQYV. CDR3 DNA: TGTGCCAGCAGTGAAGCTGAAGAGACACTGTCGAGCTCCTACGAGCAGTACGTC.

This chain links TRBV28 with TRBJ1-5; 8 bases fit TRBD1. The CDR3 runs to 15 residues. V lost 6 bases to trimming and J lost 5 bases; unmatched junction nucleotides: 9. CDR1 is MDHEN, CDR2 SYDVKM, per germline. The CDR3 sequence: CASSSEGQGYQPQHF. CDR3 sequence (DNA): TGTGCCAGCAGCTCCGAAGGACAGGGCTATCAGCCCCAGCATTTT.

The gene calls are TRBV5-4 and TRBJ1-2; 7 nucleotides align to TRBD1. The J segment lost 4 bases and the V segment lost 3 bases, leaving 6 bases of the junction unmatched. Germline assignment: CDR1 SGHNT and CDR2 YYREEE (reference sequence). This CDR3 is 14 amino acids long. The CDR3 is CASSSGQSAYGYTF. The DNA of the CDR3 is TGTGCCAGCAGCTCGGGACAGTCAGCCTATGGCTACACCTTC.

V gene TRBV10-3 combines with J gene TRBJ1-5; no definite D call. Germline-derived CDR1 and CDR2 are ENHRY and SYGVKD. V shed 10 bases and J shed 8 bases, with 24 bases lying between them. The CDR3 is 15 residues long. For the CDR3, the DNA is TGTGCCACCGACTCTTATGGGAACTTGGAGGAGCCCCAGCATTTT. This codes for CATDSYGNLEEPQHF.

The chain combines TRBV27 with TRBJ2-5; 7 nucleotides match TRBD1. This CDR3 contains 12 residues. Germline V gene sequence: CDR1 MNHEY, CDR2 SMNVEV (reference sequence). V was clipped by 5 bases and J by 13 bases; unmatched bases: 10. The CDR3 protein is CASSQRQGPAYF. The DNA for the CDR3 is TGTGCCAGCAGTCAAAGACAGGGCCCGGCGTACTTC.

The chain carries TRBV2 and TRBJ1-2, with D perhaps matching TRBD1 (6 bases). Trimming shortened V by 8 bases and J by 5 bases, and 12 bases separated the two germline ends. The CDR3 sequence is 12 residues long. Germline V gene data show CDR1 as SNHLY and CDR2 as FYNNEI. The CDR3 loop reads CASPGTSYGYTF. Here the CDR3 DNA reads TGTGCCAGCCCCGGGACAAGTTATGGCTACACCTTC.

The chain uses TRBV2 and TRBJ2-5; TRBD2 is a possible D gene (5 bases). The CDR3 has 17 residues. V was trimmed by 4 bases and J by 2 bases, leaving 20 bases between them. CDR1 and CDR2 (germline): SNHLY, FYNNEI. The CDR3 region has the DNA TGTGCCAGCAGTGGTCCGGTGGGAGAGGTCCGACAAGAGACCCAGTACTTC. This gives the protein CASSGPVGEVRQETQYF. The full variable domain, in which reference TRBV2 and TRBJ2-5 provide the parts outside the CDR3, is EPEVTQTPSHQVTQMGQEVILRCVPISNHLYFYWYRQILGQKVEFLVSFYNNEISEKSEIFDDQFSVERPDGSNFTLKIRSTKLEDSAMYFCASSGPVGEVRQETQYFGPGTRLLVL.

The chain uses TRBV28 and TRBJ2-7, with D uncertain. The CDR3 has 11 residues. The germline CDR1 and CDR2 sequences are MDHEN and SYDVKM. Trimming removed 3 bases at V and 7 bases at J, with 7 bases between. The CDR3, as DNA: TGTGCCAGCAGTTTTGGGTTGGAGCAGTACTTC. Translation gives CASSFGLEQYF. The whole variable domain, remainder taken from reference TRBV28 and TRBJ2-7, is DVKVTQSSRYLVKRTGEKVFLECVQDMDHENMFWYRQDPGLGLRLIYFSYDVKMKEKGDIPEGYSVSREKKERFSLILESASTNQTSMYLCASSFGLEQYFGPGTRLTVT.

The chain couples TRBV2 to TRBJ2-2; 7 positions agree with TRBD1. The germline CDR1 and CDR2 sequences are SNHLY and FYNNEI. Unmatched junction bases numbered 4, after V lost 6 bases and J lost 3 bases. The CDR3 loop spans 14 amino acids. The DNA for the CDR3 is TGTGCCAGCAGCGAACAGGGGTACACCGGGGAGCTGTTTTTT. Amino acids: CASSEQGYTGELFF. The full variable domain, with the rest looked up from reference TRBV2 and TRBJ2-2, is EPEVTQTPSHQVTQMGQEVILRCVPISNHLYFYWYRQILGQKVEFLVSFYNNEISEKSEIFDDQFSVERPDGSNFTLKIRSTKLEDSAMYFCASSEQGYTGELFFGEGSRLTVL.

The chain combines TRBV7-2 with TRBJ2-7; TRBD1 is a possible D gene (7 bases). Germline CDR1 and CDR2: SGHTA and FQGNSA. This CDR3 spans 16 amino acids. V lost 5 bases, J lost 7 bases, and 24 bases lay in between. DNA for the CDR3: TGTGCCAGCAGCGGCAGGGGGTTTTGGGGGGTGGAAGAGCAGTACTTC. This translates into CASSGRGFWGVEEQYF.

The rearrangement links TRBV7-9 to TRBJ1-2; D is possibly TRBD1 (6 bases). Trimming cost V 1 base and J 7 bases, with 19 bases left between them. The CDR3 has 16 residues. Per germline, CDR1 SEHNR and CDR2 FQNEAQ (reference sequence). CDR3 sequence: CASSLVTGPLVAGYTF. Written as DNA, the CDR3 is TGTGCCAGCAGCTTAGTCACAGGGCCTCTAGTGGCTGGCTACACCTTC.

The CDR3, as DNA: TGTGCCAGCATAGGGACTAGCGGGAGTAAAGGGCAGTACTTC. Its protein is CASIGTSGSKGQYF. The chain uses TRBV6-5 and TRBJ2-7, with 14 bases that match TRBD2. Per germline, CDR1 MNHEY and CDR2 SVGAGI. The CDR3 sequence is 14 residues long. The V segment lost 7 bases and the J segment 9 bases; nucleotides outside the gene matches: 8.

The genes are TRBV5-8 and TRBJ1-1; D unclear. The CDR3 has 11 residues. The germline V gene encodes CDR1 SGHTS and CDR2 YDEGEE. V was trimmed by 4 bases and J by 11 bases, leaving 12 bases between them. Here the CDR3 DNA reads TGTGCCAGCAGCCTTCGCCAGAGGGCTTTCTTT. Protein product: CASSLRQRAFF.

V is TRBV28 and J is TRBJ1-4; possible D gene TRBD1, 5 bases. The CDR3 contains 15 residues. Trimming cost V 7 bases and J 8 bases, with 20 bases left between them. CDR1 is MDHEN and CDR2 is SYDVKM in the germline V gene. CDR3 DNA: TGTGCCAGCACCTCAATCGGGGACGGAGAAGAAAAACTGTTTTTT. Residues: CASTSIGDGEEKLFF.